One and the same sample provided the 10 T cell receptor beta chains below, sequenced in a study of OX40 agonist ivuxolimab in advanced cancers. The method was immunoSEQ multiplex PCR; TCRdb's version includes in-frame clones alone and lacks a portion of them. The profile shows 15,000 to 20,000 clones, roughly 87% of them singletons. The specimen comprised CD4+ or CD8+ T cells sorted from blood, sampled in a trial of the OX40 agonist ivuxolimab. All receptors derive from an adult with an advanced solid tumor such as melanoma, head and neck, liver or kidney cancer.

V and J are TRBV5-4 and TRBJ2-1; weak D call: TRBD2 (6 bases). The V end was cut by 4 bases, the J end by 11 bases, with 28 bases between. Germline V gene data show CDR1 as SGHNT and CDR2 as YYREEE (reference sequence). The CDR3 totals 17 residues. The CDR3 DNA reads TGTGCCAGCAGCCCCCCTTGGGGTGCTAGCGCTATTACAAAGCAGTTCTTC. Protein: CASSPPWGASAITKQFF.

This clone was detected only once. This chain uses TRBV6-1 with TRBJ2-7; D is perhaps TRBD1 (5 bases). Germline loops: CDR1 MNHNS, CDR2 SASEGT. This CDR3 has 15 amino acids. Between the trimmed V and J ends, which lost 4 bases and 2 bases, there was a span of 15 bases. The CDR3 spells CASSGVTGRTYEQYF. CDR3 in DNA: TGTGCCAGCAGTGGGGTCACAGGTCGGACCTACGAGCAGTACTTC.

This clone was seen only once. This chain connects TRBV5-5 to TRBJ1-1; 7 bases match TRBD1. This CDR3 has 18 amino acids. J lost 2 bases, V lost 4 bases, and 17 bases had no gene match. The germline V gene has CDR1 SGHKS and CDR2 YYEKEE (reference sequence). CDR3 nucleotides: TGTGCCAGCAGCCGAGACAACCTGGGACAGTTTGATAACACTGAAGCTTTCTTT. Translating it yields CASSRDNLGQFDNTEAFF.

V is TRBV5-1 and J is TRBJ2-3; the D gene is possibly TRBD1 (6 bases). The length of the CDR3 is 17 residues. Germline V gives CDR1 SGHRS, CDR2 YFSETQ. V dropped 1 base and J dropped 6 bases, with 21 bases sitting between them. The chain's CDR3 is CASSLYGGAPAADTQYF. CDR3 DNA sequence: TGCGCCAGCAGCTTGTATGGGGGCGCCCCGGCAGCCGATACGCAGTATTTT.

This clone was counted a single time. This chain uses TRBV4-2 with TRBJ2-7, with 9 bases aligning to TRBD2. CDR1 and CDR2 from the germline V gene are LGHNA and YNFKEQ. V lost 0 bases to trimming and J lost 3 bases; unmatched junction nucleotides: 6. The CDR3 is 16 amino acids. The CDR3 region is CASSQEVPSGNYEQYF. The CDR3 DNA is TGTGCCAGCAGCCAAGAGGTCCCTAGCGGGAACTACGAGCAGTACTTC.

V gene TRBV9 combines with J gene TRBJ1-1; D not resolved. Germline values: CDR1 SGDLS, CDR2 YYNGEE. V lost 4 bases and J 5 bases, leaving 6 bases between the germline ends. The CDR3 has 11 amino acids. DNA of the CDR3: TGTGCCAGCAGCCCTGGGACTGAAGCTTTCTTT. Translation gives CASSPGTEAFF.

The chain carries TRBV30 and TRBJ2-4, with D possibly being TRBD1 or TRBD2 (5 bases each). The germline V gene encodes CDR1 GTSNPN and CDR2 SVGIG (reference sequence). The CDR3 is 13 amino acids. Trimming cost V 0 bases and J 9 bases, with 12 bases left between them. CDR3 DNA: TGTGCCTGGAGTGTATCGGGGCCGGGCATTCAGTACTTC. It specifies CAWSVSGPGIQYF.

The rearrangement uses TRBV6-1 and TRBJ2-7, with D tentatively TRBD2 (5 bases). V dropped 8 bases and J dropped 5 bases, with 10 bases sitting between them. The CDR3 has 11 residues. Germline V gene data show CDR1 as MNHNS and CDR2 as SASEGT. The CDR3 loop is CASHWGDEQYF. CDR3 DNA sequence: TGTGCCAGCCACTGGGGAGACGAGCAGTACTTC.

J is TRBJ2-3 and V is TRBV7-9; 11 nucleotides agree with TRBD2. CDR3 length equals 16 residues. Germline V gene data show CDR1 as SEHNR and CDR2 as FQNEAQ (reference sequence). The V gene end was trimmed by 5 bases and the J gene end by 2 bases; junction bases not matched to a gene: 6. The CDR3 bases are TGTGCCAGCAGCCCCCAGACTAGCGGGAACACAGATACGCAGTATTTT. Amino acids: CASSPQTSGNTDTQYF.

This rearrangement joins TRBV5-1 to TRBJ2-7, with D perhaps TRBD1 (5 bases). This CDR3 spans 12 amino acids. V gave up 3 bases and J gave up 2 bases, with 6 bases separating them. The germline gives CDR1 SGHRS, CDR2 YFSETQ. The CDR3 protein is CASSSDTYEQYF. The CDR3 nucleotides are TGCGCCAGCAGCTCGGACACCTACGAGCAGTACTTC.